Listed below are T cell receptor beta chains from one sample, sequenced in a study of T cell responses to AZD1222 COVID-19 vaccine. Data came from immunoSEQ multiplex PCR; TCRdb stores just in-frame clones and leaves some out. Of 95,000 to 150,000 clones listed, approximately 92% are singletons. The sequenced sample was peripheral blood, obtained on day 0 of AZD1222 vaccination. These receptors were taken from an adult in good health. CDR3s include the opening cysteine and the closing phenylalanine or tryptophan. D genes are given only for firm matches. The size of a clone is reported for some rows only, either as once, few or many, or as a class for expanded clones.

v_gene: TRBV7-9; d_gene: TRBD1; abundance: NA; j_gene: TRBJ2-1; CDR3aa: CASSSNRDRGTDEQFF; CDR3nt: TGTGCCAGCAGTTCTAACCGGGACAGGGGTACTGATGAGCAGTTCTTC
v_gene: TRBV19; d_gene: TRBD1; abundance: NA; j_gene: TRBJ1-2; CDR3aa: CASSPGQGGYGYTF; CDR3nt: TGTGCCAGTAGTCCCGGACAGGGCGGCTATGGCTACACCTTC
v_gene: TRBV28; d_gene: TRBD1; abundance: NA; j_gene: TRBJ1-4; CDR3aa: CASSLIPGGGTNEKLFF; CDR3nt: TGTGCCAGCAGTTTGATCCCAGGGGGCGGGACTAATGAAAAACTGTTTTTT
v_gene: TRBV28; d_gene: NA; abundance: NA; j_gene: TRBJ2-7; CDR3aa: CASRLTQYEQYF; CDR3nt: TGTGCCAGCAGGCTTACACAGTACGAGCAGTACTTC
v_gene: TRBV6-5; d_gene: NA; abundance: NA; j_gene: TRBJ2-7; CDR3aa: CASNPLGAPEQYF; CDR3nt: TGTGCCAGCAACCCCCTCGGGGCCCCCGAGCAGTACTTC
v_gene: TRBV15; d_gene: TRBD2; abundance: NA; j_gene: TRBJ2-7; CDR3aa: CATSRKRGAHYEQYF; CDR3nt: TGTGCCACCAGCAGGAAGCGGGGGGCCCACTACGAGCAGTACTTC
v_gene: TRBV19; d_gene: NA; abundance: NA; j_gene: TRBJ1-1; CDR3aa: CASSNSGNTEAFF; CDR3nt: TGTGCCAGTAGTAATTCCGGCAACACTGAAGCTTTCTTT
v_gene: TRBV7-9; d_gene: NA; abundance: NA; j_gene: TRBJ1-1; CDR3aa: CASSFPNTEAFF; CDR3nt: TGTGCCAGCAGCTTTCCGAACACTGAAGCTTTCTTT
v_gene: TRBV5-1; d_gene: NA; abundance: few; j_gene: TRBJ2-7; CDR3aa: CASRGVDSYEQYF; CDR3nt: TGCGCCAGCAGAGGGGTAGACTCCTACGAGCAGTACTTC
v_gene: TRBV7-2; d_gene: NA; abundance: NA; j_gene: TRBJ2-7; CDR3aa: CASSLVGQAPNYEQYF; CDR3nt: TGTGCCAGCAGCTTAGTGGGCCAGGCCCCAAACTACGAGCAGTACTTC
v_gene: TRBV6-5; d_gene: NA; abundance: once; j_gene: TRBJ2-6; CDR3aa: CASSSRAANVLTF; CDR3nt: TGTGCCAGCAGTTCCAGGGCGGCCAACGTCCTGACTTTC
v_gene: TRBV24-1; d_gene: NA; abundance: NA; j_gene: TRBJ2-7; CDR3aa: CATSLGATPSYEQYF; CDR3nt: TGTGCCACCAGCCTTGGGGCCACCCCATCCTACGAGCAGTACTTC
v_gene: TRBV4-1; d_gene: NA; abundance: NA; j_gene: TRBJ1-4; CDR3aa: CASTTGFSGEKLFF; CDR3nt: TGCGCCAGCACGACAGGTTTTAGCGGGGAGAAACTGTTTTTT
v_gene: TRBV12-3/TRBV12-4; d_gene: NA; abundance: few; j_gene: TRBJ2-1; CDR3aa: CASSLSGRVEQFF; CDR3nt: TGTGCCAGCAGCCTTTCGGGCAGGGTGGAGCAGTTCTTC
v_gene: TRBV6-2/TRBV6-3; d_gene: NA; abundance: NA; j_gene: TRBJ1-5; CDR3aa: CASSYSNSNQPQHF; CDR3nt: TGTGCCAGCAGTTACTCGAATAGCAATCAGCCCCAGCATTTT
v_gene: TRBV5-1; d_gene: NA; abundance: NA; j_gene: TRBJ2-5; CDR3aa: CASSLVDGPQETQYF; CDR3nt: TGCGCCAGCAGCTTGGTGGACGGTCCGCAAGAGACCCAGTACTTC
v_gene: TRBV7-2; d_gene: NA; abundance: NA; j_gene: TRBJ2-1; CDR3aa: CASSQDYNEQFF; CDR3nt: TGTGCCAGCAGCCAAGACTATAATGAGCAGTTCTTC
v_gene: TRBV19; d_gene: NA; abundance: few; j_gene: TRBJ2-7; CDR3aa: CASSIRWRGLDEQYF; CDR3nt: TGTGCCAGTAGTATCCGGTGGAGGGGGCTGGACGAGCAGTACTTC
v_gene: TRBV20-1; d_gene: NA; abundance: NA; j_gene: TRBJ1-6; CDR3aa: CSARGAGDNSPLHF; CDR3nt: TGCAGTGCTCGTGGGGCAGGGGATAATTCACCCCTCCACTTT
v_gene: TRBV4-2; d_gene: NA; abundance: NA; j_gene: TRBJ2-5; CDR3aa: CASSLEIQETQYF; CDR3nt: TGTGCCAGCAGCCTAGAGATCCAAGAGACCCAGTACTTC
v_gene: TRBV7-7; d_gene: NA; abundance: once; j_gene: TRBJ2-2; CDR3aa: CASSQTGGQDTGELFF; CDR3nt: TGTGCCAGCAGCCAAACCGGGGGGCAGGACACCGGGGAGCTGTTTTTT
v_gene: TRBV5-4; d_gene: TRBD1; abundance: NA; j_gene: TRBJ1-2; CDR3aa: CASSPGTGDLYGYTF; CDR3nt: TGTGCCAGCAGCCCCGGGACAGGGGATCTCTATGGCTACACCTTC
v_gene: TRBV2; d_gene: NA; abundance: NA; j_gene: TRBJ2-7; CDR3aa: CASSGNFNEQYF; CDR3nt: TGTGCCAGCAGTGGGAATTTCAACGAGCAGTACTTC
v_gene: TRBV7-9; d_gene: NA; abundance: NA; j_gene: TRBJ1-6; CDR3aa: CASSFRPGNSPLHF; CDR3nt: TGTGCCAGCAGCTTTCGGCCGGGTAATTCACCCCTCCACTTT
v_gene: TRBV20-1; d_gene: NA; abundance: NA; j_gene: TRBJ1-5; CDR3aa: CSASNPLRDSNQPQHF; CDR3nt: TGCAGTGCTAGTAACCCTTTAAGGGATAGCAATCAGCCCCAGCATTTT
v_gene: TRBV4-2; d_gene: TRBD2; abundance: NA; j_gene: TRBJ2-7; CDR3aa: CASSLAAGGYEQYF; CDR3nt: TGTGCCAGCAGCCTAGCGGCGGGAGGCTACGAGCAGTACTTC
v_gene: TRBV7-8; d_gene: NA; abundance: NA; j_gene: TRBJ2-7; CDR3aa: CASSSTSSSYEQYF; CDR3nt: TGTGCCAGCAGCTCCACATCCTCCTCCTACGAGCAGTACTTC
v_gene: TRBV11-2; d_gene: NA; abundance: NA; j_gene: TRBJ2-7; CDR3aa: CASSLGRHEQYF; CDR3nt: TGTGCCAGCAGCTTAGGGCGACACGAGCAGTACTTC
v_gene: TRBV2; d_gene: TRBD2; abundance: NA; j_gene: TRBJ2-1; CDR3aa: CASSSGTSDEQFF; CDR3nt: TGTGCCAGCAGTAGTGGGACTAGTGATGAGCAGTTCTTC
v_gene: TRBV27; d_gene: TRBD1; abundance: NA; j_gene: TRBJ2-1; CDR3aa: CASSPSIGQGVGNEQFF; CDR3nt: TGTGCCAGCAGTCCCTCCATTGGACAGGGGGTAGGCAATGAGCAGTTCTTC
v_gene: TRBV3-1/TRBV3-2; d_gene: TRBD2; abundance: NA; j_gene: TRBJ2-3; CDR3aa: CASSQARGTSGGWSPDTQYF; CDR3nt: TGTGCCAGCAGCCAAGCCCGTGGGACTAGCGGGGGGTGGTCCCCAGATACGCAGTATTTT
v_gene: TRBV7-2; d_gene: NA; abundance: once; j_gene: TRBJ2-7; CDR3aa: CASSLDFRDEQYF; CDR3nt: TGTGCCAGCAGCTTAGATTTTAGGGACGAGCAGTACTTC
v_gene: TRBV3-1/TRBV3-2; d_gene: NA; abundance: NA; j_gene: TRBJ1-1; CDR3aa: CASVRDGSNTEAFF; CDR3nt: TGTGCCAGCGTCAGGGACGGGTCGAACACTGAAGCTTTCTTT
v_gene: TRBV11-2; d_gene: NA; abundance: NA; j_gene: TRBJ1-5; CDR3aa: CASSLEGWGNQPQHF; CDR3nt: TGTGCCAGCAGCTTAGAAGGGTGGGGCAATCAGCCCCAGCATTTT
v_gene: TRBV7-6; d_gene: NA; abundance: NA; j_gene: TRBJ2-5; CDR3aa: CASSFSRETQYF; CDR3nt: TGTGCCAGCAGCTTCTCTCGAGAGACCCAGTACTTC
v_gene: TRBV6-5; d_gene: NA; abundance: once; j_gene: TRBJ1-3; CDR3aa: CASSLGGSGNTIYF; CDR3nt: TGTGCCAGCAGTTTAGGTGGCTCTGGAAACACCATATATTTT
v_gene: TRBV7-8; d_gene: NA; abundance: NA; j_gene: TRBJ2-1; CDR3aa: CASSGRIREGTNEQFF; CDR3nt: TGTGCCAGCAGCGGGCGGATCCGGGAAGGTACCAATGAGCAGTTCTTC
v_gene: TRBV4-1; d_gene: NA; abundance: few; j_gene: TRBJ1-1; CDR3aa: CASSPVTESNTEAFF; CDR3nt: TGCGCCAGCAGCCCCGTGACGGAGTCGAACACTGAAGCTTTCTTT
v_gene: TRBV7-9; d_gene: NA; abundance: NA; j_gene: TRBJ2-3; CDR3aa: CASPSLGDTQYF; CDR3nt: TGTGCCAGCCCTTCTTTGGGAGATACGCAGTATTTT
v_gene: TRBV2; d_gene: TRBD1; abundance: NA; j_gene: TRBJ1-2; CDR3aa: CASPEGTGGLGYTF; CDR3nt: TGTGCCAGCCCCGAAGGCACAGGGGGCTTGGGCTACACCTTC
v_gene: TRBV28; d_gene: TRBD1; abundance: once; j_gene: TRBJ1-2; CDR3aa: CASSSASLRDRVGVAYGYTF; CDR3nt: TGTGCCAGCAGTTCAGCCTCCCTCCGGGACAGGGTGGGGGTGGCCTATGGCTACACCTTC
v_gene: TRBV9; d_gene: NA; abundance: NA; j_gene: TRBJ1-1; CDR3aa: CASSVGFGTEAFF; CDR3nt: TGTGCCAGCAGCGTAGGTTTTGGAACTGAAGCTTTCTTT
v_gene: TRBV28; d_gene: NA; abundance: NA; j_gene: TRBJ1-1; CDR3aa: CASSLVYEAFF; CDR3nt: TGTGCCAGCAGTCTGGTCTATGAAGCTTTCTTT
v_gene: TRBV9; d_gene: NA; abundance: NA; j_gene: TRBJ1-5; CDR3aa: CASSVGTGLNQPQHF; CDR3nt: TGTGCCAGCAGCGTAGGAACAGGGCTAAATCAGCCCCAGCATTTT
v_gene: TRBV4-3; d_gene: TRBD1; abundance: NA; j_gene: TRBJ1-1; CDR3aa: CASSHGTGGITEAFF; CDR3nt: TGCGCCAGCAGCCATGGGACAGGGGGCATCACTGAAGCTTTCTTT
v_gene: TRBV5-1; d_gene: NA; abundance: NA; j_gene: TRBJ1-1; CDR3aa: CASSLVGATEAFF; CDR3nt: TGCGCCAGCAGCTTGGTTGGCGCCACTGAAGCTTTCTTT
v_gene: TRBV5-1; d_gene: TRBD1; abundance: NA; j_gene: TRBJ2-7; CDR3aa: CASSSRQGHSYEQYF; CDR3nt: TGCGCCAGCAGTTCCAGACAGGGGCACTCCTACGAGCAGTACTTC
v_gene: TRBV24-1; d_gene: TRBD2; abundance: NA; j_gene: TRBJ2-7; CDR3aa: CATSDSGRAYEQYF; CDR3nt: TGTGCCACCAGTGATAGCGGGAGGGCCTACGAGCAGTACTTC
v_gene: TRBV4-2; d_gene: NA; abundance: once; j_gene: TRBJ1-2; CDR3aa: CASSQGIQGSGNYGYTF; CDR3nt: TGTGCCAGCAGCCAAGGGATACAGGGATCGGGTAACTATGGCTACACCTTC
v_gene: TRBV10-3; d_gene: TRBD2; abundance: NA; j_gene: TRBJ2-1; CDR3aa: CAISEPGLAEQFF; CDR3nt: TGTGCCATCAGTGAGCCGGGACTAGCGGAACAGTTCTTC
v_gene: TRBV9; d_gene: NA; abundance: once; j_gene: TRBJ2-3; CDR3aa: CASSVLGATDTQYF; CDR3nt: TGTGCCAGCAGCGTACTCGGCGCCACAGATACGCAGTATTTT
v_gene: TRBV27; d_gene: NA; abundance: few; j_gene: TRBJ1-2; CDR3aa: CASSLDPPGPSGYTF; CDR3nt: TGTGCCAGCAGTTTAGACCCTCCGGGACCATCTGGCTACACCTTC
v_gene: TRBV28; d_gene: NA; abundance: once; j_gene: TRBJ2-3; CDR3aa: CASSSTIERSDTQYF; CDR3nt: TGTGCCAGCAGCTCAACAATTGAGAGGTCAGATACGCAGTATTTT
v_gene: TRBV19; d_gene: TRBD1; abundance: NA; j_gene: TRBJ2-5; CDR3aa: CASRWTGSGTQYF; CDR3nt: TGTGCCAGTAGATGGACAGGGTCGGGGACCCAGTACTTC